This entry lists 22 T cell receptor beta chains sequenced from one sample in a study of Graves' ophthalmopathy and Graves' hyperthyroidism. Amplification targeted the TCR beta CDR3 regions, with RNA transcripts as the source material. The authors performed first-round RT-PCR with HTBI primers and then a second-round multiplex PCR. MiXCR was run by TCRdb on the multiplex PCR reads, yielding one entry per CDR3 protein. The top ten hold roughly 7% of the sample, which has about 390,000 distinct CDR3 sequences, 15% to 17% seen once. Source material: peripheral blood. The receptors here all came from a woman aged 18-35 years with stable Graves' hyperthyroidism.

This clonotype was counted ten times or more. An end of the junction does not agree with germline; a read error may underlie this. V gene TRBV29-1 combines with J gene TRBJ1-1; possible D gene TRBD1, 6 bases. There are 10 residues in the CDR3. CDR1 is SQVTM, CDR2 ANQGSEA, per germline. The CDR3 DNA follows: TGCAGCGTTCAAGACAGGGAAGCTTTCTTT. Its protein is CSVQDREAFF.

This clonotype was counted many times. This chain connects TRBV11-3 to TRBJ2-5; tentatively, D is TRBD1 or TRBD2 (5 bases each). Germline loops: CDR1 SGHNT, CDR2 YENEEA. The CDR3 is made up of 17 amino acids. V was pared by 5 bases and J by 1 base, with 20 bases between. The CDR3 region is CASSPSLIETVQETQYF. In DNA, the CDR3 is TGTGCCAGCAGCCCTAGCTTGATTGAGACAGTCCAAGAGACCCAGTACTTC.

This chain connects TRBV5-1 to TRBJ1-1; 8 positions agree with TRBD1. CDR1 and CDR2 from the germline V gene are SGHRS and YFSETQ. The CDR3 sequence is 16 residues long. J was trimmed by 2 bases and V by 3 bases; bases with no gene match: 9. DNA for the CDR3: TGCGCCAGCAGCTCGGGACAGGCCGGGCGAAACACTGAAGCTTTCTTT. Residues: CASSSGQAGRNTEAFF.

This clonotype was recorded at least ten times. The gene calls are TRBV10-1 and TRBJ1-2; no firm D call. Trimming took 7 bases from V and 0 from J, leaving 18 bases between them. There are 16 residues in the CDR3. Looked up from germline, CDR1 is WNHNN and CDR2 is SYGVQD (reference sequence). The DNA of the CDR3 is TGCGCCAGCACCCCAAACGGACGGCCTACTAACTATGGCTACACCTTC. Amino acids: CASTPNGRPTNYGYTF.

Many counts were recorded for this clonotype. The chain employs TRBV11-2 and TRBJ1-1; tentatively, D is TRBD1 (6 bases). The CDR3 spans 13 residues. Germline V gene data show CDR1 as SGHAT and CDR2 as FQNNGV. V shed 5 bases and J shed 4 bases, with 11 bases lying between them. The CDR3 region has the DNA TGTGCCAGCAGCCCGGGACACAGCACTGAAGCTTTCTTT. This gives the protein CASSPGHSTEAFF. Complete variable domain (other parts from reference TRBV11-2 and TRBJ1-1): EAGVAQSPRYKIIEKRQSVAFWCNPISGHATLYWYQQILGQGPKLLIQFQNNGVVDDSQLPKDRFSAERLKGVDSTLKIQPAKLEDSAVYLCASSPGHSTEAFFGQGTRLTVV.

This clonotype was detected ten times or more. The chain has TRBV6-4 and TRBJ1-5; D call uncertain. The ends were cut back, 3 bases at V and 9 bases at J, with 9 bases in the middle. CDR3 length equals 12 residues. Germline values: CDR1 MRHNA, CDR2 SNTAGT. Written as DNA, the CDR3 is TGTGCCAGCAGTGAGGGGAATGGGCCCCAGCATTTT. It encodes CASSEGNGPQHF.

This clonotype was counted at least ten times. The chain uses TRBV27 and TRBJ2-2; D is perhaps TRBD1 or TRBD2 (5 bases each). CDR1 is MNHEY, CDR2 SMNVEV, per germline (reference sequence). V dropped 6 bases and J dropped 5 bases, with 13 bases sitting between them. The CDR3 runs 14 residues. The CDR3 sequence: CASSPPEGTGELFF. CDR3 in DNA: TGTGCCAGCAGCCCTCCCGAGGGGACCGGGGAGCTGTTTTTT.

The V gene is TRBV18, the J gene TRBJ1-3, with 10 bases that match TRBD1. Looked up from germline, CDR1 is KGHSH and CDR2 is LQKENI. V was pared by 2 bases and J by 4 bases, with 5 bases of the junction left unmatched. The CDR3 is 16 residues long. In DNA, the CDR3 is TGTGCCAGCTCACCAAGGGACAGGGGCACCGGAAACACCATATATTTT. Translating it yields CASSPRDRGTGNTIYF.

This rearrangement joins TRBV7-2 to TRBJ1-2; D call uncertain. CDR1 is SGHTA, CDR2 FQGNSA, per germline. The CDR3 has 15 amino acids. Trimming took off 6 bases at V and 4 bases at J, with 18 bases between the two ends. CDR3 sequence: CASRRQRWVSYGYTF. Written as DNA, the CDR3 is TGTGCCAGCAGGCGCCAGAGATGGGTTAGCTATGGCTACACCTTC.

The sample holds many counts of this clonotype. The junction shows a germline mismatch at one end, possibly a read error. V is TRBV6-1 and J is TRBJ2-2, with TRBD2 matching 8 bases. Per the germline V gene, CDR1 is MNHNS and CDR2 is SASEGT. This CDR3 has 16 amino acids. The CDR3 coding sequence is TGTGCCAGCAGGGAAGCGGGGGCGGCGAACACCGGGGAGCTGTTTTTT. As protein: CASREAGAANTGELFF.

This clonotype came up many times. This sequence joins TRBV2 and TRBJ1-1; D unresolved. CDR3 length: 12 residues. V was clipped by 8 bases and J by 9 bases, with 16 bases between them. CDR1 and CDR2 (germline): SNHLY, FYNNEI. CDR3 DNA sequence: TGTGCCAGCCCCTCTTCTAAGGGCCAAGCTTTCTTT. Residues: CASPSSKGQAFF.

This clonotype showed up many times. This chain joins TRBV6-1 and TRBJ1-2; D remains unclear. The V end was cut by 2 bases, the J end by 4 bases, with 8 bases between. The CDR3 runs 13 residues. Germline CDR1 MNHNS, CDR2 SASEGT. CDR3 region: CASSELAGYGYTF. The CDR3 DNA sequence: TGTGCCAGCAGTGAACTGGCAGGCTATGGCTACACCTTC.

This clonotype was found many times. V is TRBV7-2 and J is TRBJ2-5, with 8 bases aligning to TRBD1. Germline CDR1 is SGHTA and CDR2 is FQGNSA. Trimming cost V 10 bases and J 7 bases; bases outside gene matches: 8. This CDR3 spans 12 amino acids. The chain's CDR3 is CANSDRGGTQYF. DNA of the CDR3: TGTGCCAACAGTGACAGGGGTGGGACCCAGTACTTC.

This clonotype was seen many times. J is TRBJ1-1 and V is TRBV11-3; D might be TRBD1 (6 bases). The germline CDR1 and CDR2 sequences are SGHNT and YENEEA. V was trimmed by 1 base and J by 0 bases, leaving 15 bases between them. The CDR3 is 17 residues long. In DNA form, the CDR3 reads TGTGCCAGCAGCTTAGTCGTTTCCAGGGACATGAACACTGAAGCTTTCTTT. It specifies CASSLVVSRDMNTEAFF.

Regarding this clonotype: Likely a read error: the CDR3 ends without its conserved phenylalanine or tryptophan. J is TRBJ1-5 and V is TRBV6-1; D is perhaps TRBD1 (5 bases). Trimming took 6 bases from V and 6 from J, leaving 21 bases between them. The CDR3 is 16 amino acids. The germline V gene has CDR1 MNHNS and CDR2 SASEGT. CDR3 nucleotides: TGTGCCAGCAGGGGGAAGCGGGGCCAATCGGGTCAGCCCCAGCATTTG. This sequence encodes CASRGKRGQSGQPQHL.

This clonotype was counted at least ten times. This sequence joins TRBV19 and TRBJ1-1; D might be TRBD1 (6 bases). CDR3 length: 13 amino acids. V gave up 5 bases and J gave up 4 bases, with 11 bases separating them. Per the germline V gene, CDR1 is LNHDA and CDR2 is SQIVND (reference sequence). CDR3 sequence: CASSSQGSTEAFF. Here the CDR3 DNA reads TGTGCCAGTAGTTCCCAGGGGAGCACTGAAGCTTTCTTT.

Many counts were recorded for this clonotype. The chain's CDR3 is CASSLGEVSYEQYF. CDR3 sequence (DNA): TGTGCCAGCAGCTTAGGGGAGGTCTCCTACGAGCAGTACTTC. The chain carries TRBV7-8 and TRBJ2-7; TRBD2 might be the D (6 bases). Germline values: CDR1 SGHVS, CDR2 FQNEAQ. The CDR3 is 14 residues long. V gave up 1 base and J gave up 0 bases, with 7 bases separating them.

This clonotype was observed at least ten times. The rearrangement uses TRBV6-2 or TRBV6-3 and TRBJ2-5; 11 bases are a match to TRBD2. Germline CDR1 MNHEY, CDR2 SVGEGT. The V and J ends lost 2 bases and 2 bases, in that order; junction bases with no gene match: 16. The length of the CDR3 is 20 residues. The CDR3 is CASSYIGVGGLAVPQETQYF. As DNA, the CDR3 is TGTGCCAGCAGTTACATCGGTGTAGGGGGACTAGCGGTACCTCAAGAGACCCAGTACTTC.

The rearrangement joins TRBV20-1 to TRBJ2-5; 12 bases match TRBD2. J lost 5 bases, V lost 2 bases, and 15 bases had no gene match. Germline V gene sequence: CDR1 DFQATT, CDR2 SNEGSKA (reference sequence). There are 18 residues in the CDR3. CDR3 DNA sequence: TGCAGTGCTAGAAGACTAGCGGGGGTATCCGGATTCGGGGAGACCCAGTACTTC. Encoded protein: CSARRLAGVSGFGETQYF.

The chain couples TRBV4-2 to TRBJ2-2; 13 bases agree with TRBD2. The germline V gene has CDR1 LGHNA and CDR2 YNFKEQ. This CDR3 has 17 residues. Losses at the gene ends were 4 bases for V and 3 bases for J; bases not matched to a gene: 5. The CDR3 protein is CASSPGLAGTYTGELFF. DNA for the CDR3: TGTGCCAGCAGCCCGGGACTAGCGGGGACCTACACCGGGGAGCTGTTTTTT.

With regard to this clonotype: An end of the junction does not agree with germline; a read error may underlie this. The CDR3 sequence: CASSPGTTQETQHF. Written as DNA, the CDR3 is TGTGCCAGCAGCCCTGGGACTACTCAGGAGACCCAGCACTTC. The V call is TRBV7-9, the J call TRBJ2-5; 7 nucleotides match TRBD2. CDR3 length: 14 amino acids. The germline CDR1 and CDR2 sequences are SEHNR and FQNEAQ (reference sequence).

Many counts were recorded for this clonotype. The genes are TRBV6-2 or TRBV6-3 and TRBJ2-5; the D gene could be TRBD1 or TRBD2 (5 bases each). The CDR3 has 15 residues. V was clipped by 7 bases and J by 5 bases, with 20 bases between them. Germline CDR1 MNHEY, CDR2 SVGEGT. This CDR3 reads CASTSKVRERETQYF. CDR3 in DNA: TGTGCCAGCACCTCAAAGGTCAGGGAGCGGGAGACCCAGTACTTC.